The sequence of this T cell receptor (beta chain) was determined in a study of OX40 agonist ivuxolimab in advanced cancers. Overall study results and limits: Low normalized clonal expansion also occurred in some nonresponding patients. Clonal expansion was among the lowest in partial responders at 0.1-3.0 mg/kg, especially CD8+. Blood T cells, both CD4+ and CD8+, expanded clonally by week 6 at 0.1 to 3.0 mg/kg.

The table came from immunoSEQ multiplex PCR; TCRdb's copy has only in-frame clones and leaves some out. This sample carries around 94,000 clones, more than 90% of them seen once, and the ten largest clones take 3% to 3.5%. The CDR3 has 11 residues. Germline V gene lookup returns CDR1 LNHDA and CDR2 SQIVND (reference sequence). Trimming stripped 3 bases from V and 11 bases from J, with 8 bases between. With regard to this clone: No antigen is known for it.

This receptor was identified in an adult with an advanced solid tumor such as melanoma, head and neck, liver or kidney cancer. The V call is TRBV19, the J call TRBJ1-5, with D uncertain. The sequencing used CD4+ or CD8+ T cells sorted from blood, collected in a trial of the OX40 agonist ivuxolimab. The CDR3 spells CASSIGLAQHF. The CDR3 nucleotides are TGTGCCAGTAGTATTGGACTGGCCCAGCATTTT.